The 24 T cell receptor beta chains given below trace back to one sample, sequenced in a study of blood T cells in healthy people across ages. Next came a second PCR, run for about 6 to 12 cycles, which used a sample-barcoded 5' primer along with a J-beta primer mix. TCRdb called the 5' RACE reads again in MiXCR, with one record for every CDR3 protein. Of 650,000 to 800,000 distinct CDR3 sequences detected, more than 40% appear once; the ten largest clones hold about a fifth. The sample was blood. The receptor set was obtained from a man aged 60 to 69 in good health.

This clonotype occurred a few times. V gene TRBV11-1 combines with J gene TRBJ2-1; 11 bases fit TRBD2. CDR3 size: 16 residues. The V gene's germline CDR1 is SGHAT and CDR2 FQDESV (reference sequence). The V segment lost 5 bases and the J segment 4 bases; nucleotides outside the gene matches: 7. DNA of the CDR3: TGTGCCAGCAGCGGCCAGACTAGCGGGGATTACAATGAGCAGTTCTTC. Protein product: CASSGQTSGDYNEQFF. Using reference TRBV11-1 and TRBJ2-1 for the parts outside the CDR3, the full variable domain is EAEVAQSPRYKITEKSQAVAFWCDPISGHATLYWYRQILGQGPELLVQFQDESVVDDSQLPKDRFSAERLKGVDSTLKIQPAELGDSAMYLCASSGQTSGDYNEQFFGPGTRLTVL.

This clonotype was counted only a few times. This sequence joins TRBV27 and TRBJ2-3, with D perhaps matching TRBD1 (5 bases). Trimming shortened V by 3 bases and J by 4 bases, and 8 bases separated the two germline ends. The CDR3 runs to 13 residues. Germline V gene lookup returns CDR1 MNHEY and CDR2 SMNVEV (reference sequence). For the CDR3, the DNA is TGTGCCAGCAGTTTTCAGGGTCCAGATACGCAGTATTTT. This sequence encodes CASSFQGPDTQYF.

V is TRBV6-6 and J is TRBJ1-2; no firm D call. V was pared by 8 bases and J by 8 bases, with 15 bases between. Germline CDR1 MNHNY, CDR2 SVGAGI (reference sequence). CDR3 length: 12 amino acids. CDR3 sequence (DNA): TGTGCCAGCGGTCGGGGTGGCTACGGCTACACCTTC. It yields the protein CASGRGGYGYTF.

The V and J genes are TRBV5-1 and TRBJ2-5; 7 bases map to TRBD2. The J call is doubtful: the DNA matches TRBJ2-7 better. The CDR3 is made up of 15 amino acids. Germline CDR1 is SGHRS and CDR2 is YFSETQ. The CDR3: CASSDTVGGLNEQYF. Written as DNA, the CDR3 is TGCGCCAGCAGCGACACCGTCGGGGGACTAAACGAGCAGTACTTC.

As DNA, the CDR3 is TGTGCCAGCAGCCAAGAAAGACAGAGCTATGGCTACACCTTC. This sequence encodes CASSQERQSYGYTF. The chain employs TRBV3-1 and TRBJ1-2; the D gene is possibly TRBD1 (5 bases). V gave up 0 bases and J gave up 4 bases, with 9 bases separating them. The CDR3 totals 14 residues. Germline CDR1 LGHDT, CDR2 YNNKEL (reference sequence).

This clonotype was seen a few times. The rearrangement uses TRBV12-3 or TRBV12-4 and TRBJ1-6; 7 positions agree with TRBD1. Losses at the gene ends were 6 bases for V and 5 bases for J; bases not matched to a gene: 4. The CDR3 extends over 14 amino acids. In DNA, the CDR3 is TGTGCCAGCAGCCAAGGGACAGATAATTCACCCCTCCACTTT. This codes for CASSQGTDNSPLHF.

The chain employs TRBV10-3 and TRBJ2-2; the match to TRBD1 covers 8 bases. The CDR3 is 15 amino acids. With 8 bases clipped from V and 5 bases from J, the junction kept 10 bases outside the gene matches. Per the germline V gene, CDR1 is ENHRY and CDR2 is SYGVKD. The CDR3 coding sequence is TGTGCCATCCAGGGAGGACAGGGTGAAACCGGGGAGCTGTTTTTT. Protein: CAIQGGQGETGELFF.

This clonotype was counted only a few times. The rearrangement uses TRBV29-1 and TRBJ1-4, with D possibly TRBD1 on 5 matching bases. This CDR3 has 13 residues. Germline V gene data show CDR1 as SQVTM and CDR2 as ANQGSEA. Trimming cost V 7 bases and J 5 bases, with 14 bases left between them. The chain's CDR3 is CSAAGTENEKLFF. In nucleotides, the CDR3 is TGCAGCGCGGCCGGGACGGAGAATGAAAAACTGTTTTTT.

This clonotype has just a few counts. This chain connects TRBV5-8 to TRBJ2-7; 7 bases agree with TRBD1. Trimming at V came to 5 bases and at J to 7 bases, leaving 9 bases not matched to a gene. The CDR3 runs to 13 residues. Germline V lookup: CDR1 SGHTS, CDR2 YDEGEE. CDR3 region: CASSLNRGYEQYF. In nucleotides, the CDR3 is TGTGCCAGCAGTCTCAACAGGGGCTATGAGCAGTACTTC.

This sequence joins TRBV6-6 and TRBJ1-5; a weak D match, TRBD1 (6 bases). This CDR3 comprises 15 residues. V shed 8 bases and J shed 9 bases, with 23 bases lying between them. Germline V gives CDR1 MNHNY, CDR2 SVGAGI (reference sequence). In nucleotides, the CDR3 is TGTGCCAGCGCAACCCGGGACACAGAGAGGGCGCCCCAGCATTTT. It translates to CASATRDTERAPQHF.

The J gene is TRBJ2-1, the V gene TRBV9; 15 positions agree with TRBD2. CDR3 length: 17 residues. The junction had 11 bases not matched to a gene; V was cut back by 4 bases and J by 9 bases. The germline V gene encodes CDR1 SGDLS and CDR2 YYNGEE. The DNA for the CDR3 is TGTGCCAGCAGCTGGACGGGAGGGACTAGCGGGGGGTCTGAGCAGTTCTTC. This encodes CASSWTGGTSGGSEQFF.

V gene TRBV6-5 combines with J gene TRBJ2-3; D gene uncertain. CDR1 and CDR2 from the germline V gene are MNHEY and SVGAGI. The CDR3 loop spans 11 amino acids. V was shortened by 6 bases and J by 4 bases, with 5 bases between the two germline ends. The CDR3 bases are TGTGCCAGCAGATGGGCAGATACGCAGTATTTT. Translated: CASRWADTQYF.

The table lists this clonotype with a few counts. The chain employs TRBV6-5 and TRBJ1-1, with no clear D. Trimming removed 2 bases from V and 1 base from J, with 5 bases in between. Germline V CDR1 and CDR2: MNHEY, SVGAGI. This CDR3 is 13 amino acids long. The CDR3 nucleotides are TGTGCCAGCAGTTACCAGCCGAACACTGAAGCTTTCTTT. Encoded protein: CASSYQPNTEAFF.

A note on this clonotype: Its ends do not fully match the called genes, so a read error is possible. The V and J genes are TRBV28 and TRBJ2-3; D gene uncertain. Germline V lookup: CDR1 MDHEN, CDR2 SYDVKM. This CDR3 has 14 amino acids. CDR3 sequence (DNA): TGTGCCAGCAGGCGTACGGGTAAAACAGATACGCGGTATTTT. This translates into CASRRTGKTDTRYF.

V gene TRBV6-2 or TRBV6-3 combines with J gene TRBJ2-3, with unresolved D. The CDR3 totals 13 residues. V shed 5 bases and J shed 1 base, with 7 bases lying between them. CDR1 is MNHEY, CDR2 SVGEGT, per germline. The CDR3 sequence is CASSHPRTDTQYF. CDR3 coding DNA: TGTGCCAGCAGTCACCCCCGCACAGATACGCAGTATTTT.

At least ten counts were recorded for this clonotype. This chain links TRBV5-1 with TRBJ2-7; TRBD2 is a possible D gene (5 bases). V was pared by 0 bases and J by 0 bases, with 10 bases between. CDR3 length: 15 residues. Germline V CDR1 and CDR2: SGHRS, YFSETQ. The CDR3 reads CASSLAEGFSYEQYF. CDR3 DNA sequence: TGCGCCAGCAGCTTGGCCGAGGGCTTCTCCTACGAGCAGTACTTC.

There are a few counts of this clonotype. J is TRBJ1-2 and V is TRBV27; 8 bases agree with TRBD1. Germline V CDR1 and CDR2: MNHEY, SMNVEV (reference sequence). V gave up 5 bases and J gave up 4 bases; unmatched junction bases: 9. The CDR3 runs 15 residues. CDR3 coding DNA: TGTGCCAGCAGTCCACAAGCAGGGGGCGCCTATGGCTACACCTTC. This encodes CASSPQAGGAYGYTF.

The CDR3 DNA is TGTGCCAGCAGTCAACTAGCGGGGGGACTCACAGATACGCAGTATTTT. Its translation is CASSQLAGGLTDTQYF. This sequence joins TRBV12-3 or TRBV12-4 and TRBJ2-3, with 12 bases that match TRBD2. The length of the CDR3 is 16 residues. V lost 5 bases, J lost 2 bases, and 5 bases stayed unmatched.

The genes are TRBV12-3 or TRBV12-4 and TRBJ2-5; D remains unclear. This CDR3 is built from 12 residues. Trimming pared 5 bases from V and 5 bases from J, leaving 9 bases between. CDR3 coding DNA: TGTGCCAGCAGTCCGAACGCGGAGACCCAGTACTTC. Translating it yields CASSPNAETQYF.

The CDR3 here is CASSLGQTGTTNEKLFF. The CDR3 nucleotides are TGCGCCAGCAGCTTGGGCCAAACAGGCACAACTAATGAAAAACTGTTTTTT. This chain links TRBV5-1 with TRBJ1-4, with D tentatively TRBD1 (5 bases). Between the trimmed V and J ends, which lost 0 bases and 0 bases, there was a span of 12 bases. Germline CDR1 reads SGHRS; CDR2 reads YFSETQ. The CDR3 contains 17 residues. Looking up the rest from reference TRBV5-1 and TRBJ1-4 gives the full variable domain: KAGVTQTPRYLIKTRGQQVTLSCSPISGHRSVSWYQQTPGQGLQFLFEYFSETQRNKGNFPGRFSGRQFSNSRSEMNVSTLELGDSALYLCASSLGQTGTTNEKLFFGSGTQLSVL.

This clonotype was observed a few times. The chain employs TRBV6-2 or TRBV6-3 and TRBJ1-1; D is unresolved. Germline V CDR1 and CDR2: MNHEY, SVGEGT. Trimming pared 6 bases from V and 1 base from J, leaving 6 bases between. The CDR3 is 12 residues long. CDR3 nucleotide sequence: TGTGCCAGCAGGAAACAGAACACTGAAGCTTTCTTT. This codes for CASRKQNTEAFF.

J is TRBJ2-4 and V is TRBV3-1; a weak D match, TRBD2 (5 bases). Germline CDR1 LGHDT, CDR2 YNNKEL (reference sequence). V shed 1 base and J shed 13 bases, with 14 bases lying between them. The CDR3 spans 13 residues. DNA of the CDR3: TGTGCCAGCAGCCAAGTTTCTAGCCGCCAGCAGTACTTC. Translation gives CASSQVSSRQQYF.

A few counts support this clonotype. V gene TRBV20-1 combines with J gene TRBJ2-7; D uncertain. The CDR3 loop spans 13 amino acids. CDR1 is DFQATT, CDR2 SNEGSKA, per germline (reference sequence). V lost 3 bases and J lost 4, with 13 bases in between. This chain's CDR3 is CSASGSNRYEQYF. CDR3 coding DNA: TGCAGTGCTAGTGGCTCCAATCGTTACGAGCAGTACTTC.

This clonotype was counted a few times. The chain combines TRBV9 with TRBJ2-2; possibly TRBD1 or TRBD2 for D (5 bases each). Per the germline V gene, CDR1 is SGDLS and CDR2 is YYNGEE. CDR3 size: 16 residues. V was cut by 0 bases and J by 3 bases, with 12 bases left in between. Here the CDR3 DNA reads TGTGCCAGCAGCGTAGAGGGGACGGGGTACACCGGGGAGCTGTTTTTT. It encodes CASSVEGTGYTGELFF.